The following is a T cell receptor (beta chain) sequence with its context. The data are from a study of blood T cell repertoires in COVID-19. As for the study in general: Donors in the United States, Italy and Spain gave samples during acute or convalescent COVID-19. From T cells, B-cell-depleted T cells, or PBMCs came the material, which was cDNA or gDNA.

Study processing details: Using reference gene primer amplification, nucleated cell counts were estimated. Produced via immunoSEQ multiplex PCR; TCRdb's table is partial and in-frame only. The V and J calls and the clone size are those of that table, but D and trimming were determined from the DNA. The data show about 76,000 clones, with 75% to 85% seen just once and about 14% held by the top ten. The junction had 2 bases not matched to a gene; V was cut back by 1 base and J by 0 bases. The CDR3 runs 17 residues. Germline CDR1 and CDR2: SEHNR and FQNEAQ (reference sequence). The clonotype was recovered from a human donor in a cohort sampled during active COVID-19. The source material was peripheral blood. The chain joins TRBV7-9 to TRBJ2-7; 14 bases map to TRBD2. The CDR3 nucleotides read TGTGCCAGCAGCTTAGGACTAGCGGGAGGGAACTCCTACGAGCAGTACTTC. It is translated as CASSLGLAGGNSYEQYF.